This is a list of T cell receptor beta chains from one sample in a study of CD8 T cells in ankylosing spondylitis. TCRdb re-analysed the 5' RACE reads in MiXCR, keeping a single row per CDR3 protein. Among approximately 300,000 distinct CDR3 sequences listed, roughly 20% were seen once. The sequenced sample consisted of blood, either unsorted or a sorted T cell fraction (not recorded which). These receptors were obtained from a male donor with ankylosing spondylitis or in good health (not recorded which). The conserved cysteine and the conserved F or W are not part of the CDR3 here.

CDR3aa: SVGQDPNYGYT
v_gene: TRBV29-1
j_gene: TRBJ1-2

CDR3aa: ASSEAGGAYNEQF
v_gene: TRBV6-1
j_gene: TRBJ2-1

CDR3aa: AWRRQGDNSPLH
v_gene: TRBV30
j_gene: TRBJ1-6

CDR3aa: ASSLRLAGGIAKNIQY
v_gene: TRBV28
j_gene: TRBJ2-4

CDR3aa: ASNQGGPNTGELF
v_gene: TRBV9
j_gene: TRBJ2-2

CDR3aa: SVPTPDRNTGELF
v_gene: TRBV29-1
j_gene: TRBJ2-2

CDR3aa: ASRLDGNYGYT
v_gene: TRBV28
j_gene: TRBJ1-2

CDR3aa: ASSPAEDTYNEQF
v_gene: TRBV5-1
j_gene: TRBJ2-1

CDR3aa: ASSQNLGEQF
v_gene: TRBV7-3
j_gene: TRBJ2-1

CDR3aa: ASSAGGIGYT
v_gene: TRBV12-3/TRBV12-4
j_gene: TRBJ1-2

CDR3aa: ASSLKLAGVGNEQF
v_gene: TRBV7-3
j_gene: TRBJ2-1

CDR3aa: AVGTGTGETGELF
v_gene: TRBV10-3
j_gene: TRBJ2-2

CDR3aa: ASSLPVADTQY
v_gene: TRBV28
j_gene: TRBJ2-3

CDR3aa: ASSEMKGQQETQY
v_gene: TRBV25-1
j_gene: TRBJ2-5

CDR3aa: ASSSPTGGLGNEQF
v_gene: TRBV5-1
j_gene: TRBJ2-1

CDR3aa: ASRGGAPDTQY
v_gene: TRBV28
j_gene: TRBJ2-3

CDR3aa: ASSYSGNEQF
v_gene: TRBV6-5
j_gene: TRBJ2-1

CDR3aa: SARSHRGKVEQF
v_gene: TRBV20-1
j_gene: TRBJ2-1

CDR3aa: ASSLREGPTDTQY
v_gene: TRBV12-3/TRBV12-4
j_gene: TRBJ2-3

CDR3aa: ASSARMGETQY
v_gene: TRBV9
j_gene: TRBJ2-5

CDR3aa: SAREETGGLGYGYT
v_gene: TRBV20-1
j_gene: TRBJ1-2

CDR3aa: SGGARNTGELF
v_gene: TRBV29-1
j_gene: TRBJ2-2

CDR3aa: ASSTEARDIRDAF
v_gene: TRBV5-1
j_gene: TRBJ1-1

CDR3aa: AISGTAADTEAF
v_gene: TRBV10-3
j_gene: TRBJ1-1

CDR3aa: ASSPREAGELF
v_gene: TRBV3-1
j_gene: TRBJ2-2

CDR3aa: ASSPSRGRADEQF
v_gene: TRBV12-3/TRBV12-4
j_gene: TRBJ2-1

CDR3aa: SATSGRQETQY
v_gene: TRBV20-1
j_gene: TRBJ2-5

CDR3aa: AISDQKYNEQF
v_gene: TRBV10-3
j_gene: TRBJ2-1

CDR3aa: ASSDVAADTQY
v_gene: TRBV6-4
j_gene: TRBJ2-3

CDR3aa: ASSPVGTDYNEQF
v_gene: TRBV28
j_gene: TRBJ2-1

CDR3aa: ASSSEGHSGNTIY
v_gene: TRBV5-4
j_gene: TRBJ1-3

CDR3aa: SVGVGDNQPQH
v_gene: TRBV20-1
j_gene: TRBJ1-5

CDR3aa: SVAGTGSGYT
v_gene: TRBV29-1
j_gene: TRBJ1-2

CDR3aa: ASSSSGGPQDTQY
v_gene: TRBV5-1
j_gene: TRBJ2-3

CDR3aa: ASSLLWAKPRAF
v_gene: TRBV7-3
j_gene: TRBJ1-1

CDR3aa: ASSLVGGGLNNEQF
v_gene: TRBV5-1
j_gene: TRBJ2-1

CDR3aa: ASSAGDANTGELF
v_gene: TRBV2
j_gene: TRBJ2-2

CDR3aa: SAPKGSGAKNIQY
v_gene: TRBV20-1
j_gene: TRBJ2-4

CDR3aa: ASSSSRFGEKLF
v_gene: TRBV12-3/TRBV12-4
j_gene: TRBJ1-4

CDR3aa: ASSPGTGVPFGSTGELF
v_gene: TRBV5-1
j_gene: TRBJ2-2

CDR3aa: ASTSRASGGTNTGELF
v_gene: TRBV11-2
j_gene: TRBJ2-2

CDR3aa: ASKSRFTDTQY
v_gene: TRBV5-4
j_gene: TRBJ2-3

CDR3aa: STSNRGTFETQY
v_gene: TRBV29-1
j_gene: TRBJ2-5